This T cell receptor beta chain was captured in a study of blood T cell repertoires in COVID-19. The table came from immunoSEQ multiplex PCR; TCRdb's copy has only in-frame clones and leaves some out. The repertoire holds roughly 92,000 clones, around 90% seen once, with around 4.7% in the top ten. The CDR3 spans 12 residues. From germline, CDR1 is MDHEN and CDR2 SYDVKM. V gave up 5 bases and J gave up 8 bases, with 12 bases separating them. The sequenced material came from peripheral blood. The rearrangement joins TRBV28 to TRBJ1-2; no clear D. This TCR was recovered from a woman older than 75 with active or convalescent COVID-19. The CDR3 DNA sequence: TGTGCCAGCAGTGAGGAACCCCAAGGCTACACCTTC. Translating it yields CASSEEPQGYTF.